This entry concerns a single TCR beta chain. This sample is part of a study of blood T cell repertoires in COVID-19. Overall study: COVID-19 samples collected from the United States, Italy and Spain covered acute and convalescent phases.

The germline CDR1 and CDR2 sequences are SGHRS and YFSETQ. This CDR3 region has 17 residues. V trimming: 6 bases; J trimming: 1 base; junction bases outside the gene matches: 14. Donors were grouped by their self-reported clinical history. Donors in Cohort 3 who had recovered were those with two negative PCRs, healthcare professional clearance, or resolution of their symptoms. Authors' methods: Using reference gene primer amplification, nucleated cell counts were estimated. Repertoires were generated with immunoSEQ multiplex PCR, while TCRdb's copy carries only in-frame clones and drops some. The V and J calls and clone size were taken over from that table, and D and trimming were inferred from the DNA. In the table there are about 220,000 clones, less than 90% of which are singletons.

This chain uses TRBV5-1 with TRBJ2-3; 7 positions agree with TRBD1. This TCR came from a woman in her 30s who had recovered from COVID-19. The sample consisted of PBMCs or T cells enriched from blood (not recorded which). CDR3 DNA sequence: TGCGCCAGCACCTTATTTGTAGACAGGGCCGGCACAGATACGCAGTATTTT. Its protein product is CASTLFVDRAGTDTQYF.